This is a list of T cell receptor beta chains from one sample in a study of blood T cell repertoires in COVID-19. The table came from immunoSEQ multiplex PCR; TCRdb's copy has only in-frame clones and leaves some out. The profile covers about 410,000 clones, with about 92% appearing a single time and under 0.7% taken by the ten largest. The material sequenced was PBMCs or T cells enriched from blood (not recorded which). Receptors originate from a man aged 18-30 years who had recovered from COVID-19. The CDR3 runs from the conserved cysteine through the conserved F or W. D genes are given only for firm matches. Only part of the rows carry a size: once, few, many, or a class if the clone is expanded.

abundance: NA
d_gene: NA
v_gene: TRBV28
j_gene: TRBJ1-2
CDR3nt: TGTGCCAGCAGTTTATCCTACGAGGCTGGCTATGGCTACACCTTC
CDR3aa: CASSLSYEAGYGYTF

abundance: NA
d_gene: NA
v_gene: TRBV2
j_gene: TRBJ2-5
CDR3nt: TGTGCCAGCAGTGAAATCGCGGGCAGGGGGGAGGAGACCCAGTACTTC
CDR3aa: CASSEIAGRGEETQYF

abundance: NA
d_gene: NA
v_gene: TRBV19
j_gene: TRBJ1-2
CDR3nt: TGTGCCACCGGACAAACAGGTTTGGGTAACTATGGCTACACCTTC
CDR3aa: CATGQTGLGNYGYTF

abundance: NA
d_gene: TRBD1
v_gene: TRBV2
j_gene: TRBJ1-6
CDR3nt: TGTGCCAGCAGTGGGGGCAGGGGGCTGTCACCCCTCCACTTT
CDR3aa: CASSGGRGLSPLHF

abundance: NA
d_gene: NA
v_gene: TRBV28
j_gene: TRBJ1-2
CDR3nt: TGTGCCAGCAGTATCGTAGGGGGTGGCTACACCTTC
CDR3aa: CASSIVGGGYTF

abundance: NA
d_gene: NA
v_gene: TRBV5-4
j_gene: TRBJ1-1
CDR3nt: TGTGCCAGCGCTCCCCCGGCAGGGGAGTCCACTGAAGCTTTCTTT
CDR3aa: CASAPPAGESTEAFF

abundance: NA
d_gene: NA
v_gene: TRBV28
j_gene: TRBJ1-5
CDR3nt: TGTGCCAGCAGTGGGGAAAGGGGTTTCCGCAATCAGCCCCAGCATTTT
CDR3aa: CASSGERGFRNQPQHF

abundance: once
d_gene: TRBD1
v_gene: TRBV6-5
j_gene: TRBJ1-1
CDR3nt: TGTGCCAGCAGTAGTAGGGGGCATCGGACTGAAGCTTTCTTT
CDR3aa: CASSSRGHRTEAFF

abundance: NA
d_gene: TRBD2
v_gene: TRBV6-2/TRBV6-3
j_gene: TRBJ2-3
CDR3nt: TGTGCCAGCACCCCTATGAGCGGGAGGGCCCTCGGAGATACGCAGTATTTT
CDR3aa: CASTPMSGRALGDTQYF

abundance: NA
d_gene: NA
v_gene: TRBV2
j_gene: TRBJ2-2
CDR3nt: TGTGCCAGCAGTCGGGGTCTAGCCGCGCCCGGGGAGCTGTTTTTT
CDR3aa: CASSRGLAAPGELFF